These T cell receptor beta chains were read from a single sample in a study of OX40 agonist ivuxolimab in advanced cancers. Assay: immunoSEQ multiplex PCR; the TCRdb copy retains only in-frame clones and omits some. In the table there are about 56,000 clones, over 75% of which are singletons. Sequenced here: CD4+ or CD8+ T cells sorted from blood, sampled in a trial of the OX40 agonist ivuxolimab. The source is an adult with an advanced solid tumor such as melanoma, head and neck, liver or kidney cancer. Both conserved end residues are part of each CDR3. D genes are given only for firm matches. Clone sizes are given selectively: once, few, many, or a class where the clone is expanded.

j_call	v_call	clone_size	d_call	cdr3_nt	cdr3_aa
TRBJ2-5	TRBV6-4	.	.	TGTGCCAGCAGTGACTCGGGGACACCGGGGGAGACCCAGTACTTC	CASSDSGTPGETQYF
TRBJ1-5	TRBV28	.	.	TGTGCCAGCAGCCACACGACGGTGATTAGCAATCAGCCCCAGCATTTT	CASSHTTVISNQPQHF
TRBJ1-1	TRBV6-1	.	TRBD1	TGTGCCAGCACCATGGACAGGGGCGGCACTGAAGCTTTCTTT	CASTMDRGGTEAFF
TRBJ2-7	TRBV6-5	few	TRBD1	TGTGCCAGCAGCCGAAGCGGGACAGGGTACGAGCAGTACTTC	CASSRSGTGYEQYF
TRBJ2-1	TRBV27	.	.	TGTGCCAGCAGTTTATGGGGGGGGCGTGAGCAGTTCTTC	CASSLWGGREQFF
TRBJ2-7	TRBV5-7	.	TRBD1	TGTGCCAGCAGCTACCAGGGACAGTATAGCTCCTACGAGCAGTACTTC	CASSYQGQYSSYEQYF
TRBJ2-1	TRBV4-1	.	.	TGCGCCAGCAGCCATAGCTCTGGAGGCAATGAGCAGTTCTTC	CASSHSSGGNEQFF
TRBJ1-3	TRBV6-1	.	.	TGTGCCAGCAGTGAAGGAGACAGAATCTACTCTGGAAACACCATATATTTT	CASSEGDRIYSGNTIYF
TRBJ2-5	TRBV27	.	TRBD2	TGTGCCAGCAGTTTCCCCAGCGGGGATCAAGAGACCCAGTACTTC	CASSFPSGDQETQYF
TRBJ2-7	TRBV25-1	.	.	TGTGCCAGCAGGGACACTTACTCCTACGAGCAGTACTTC	CASRDTYSYEQYF
TRBJ2-7	TRBV6-4	.	.	TGTGCCAGCAGTGACTCGGGACGGTTCATCAACGAGCAGTACTTC	CASSDSGRFINEQYF
TRBJ2-2	TRBV19	few	.	TGTGCCAGTAGTATTGATGGGGCGAACACCGGGGAGCTGTTTTTT	CASSIDGANTGELFF
TRBJ1-4	TRBV28	few	TRBD1	TGTGCCAGCAGTTTGGGGGGGACAGGGGGCAGTGAAAAACTGTTTTTT	CASSLGGTGGSEKLFF
TRBJ1-1	TRBV2	.	TRBD1	TGTGCCAGCAGAGACGACGGGACAGCTATGACGCTGAACACTGAAGCTTTCTTT	CASRDDGTAMTLNTEAFF
TRBJ1-2	TRBV7-9	.	TRBD1	TGTGCCAGCAGCTTATCGTGGACAGGGATCTATGGCTACACCTTC	CASSLSWTGIYGYTF
TRBJ2-3	TRBV15	.	.	TGTGCCACCAGCAGAGAGCGGAGCGGGTACACAGATACGCAGTATTTT	CATSRERSGYTDTQYF
TRBJ1-5	TRBV5-1	.	.	TGCGCCAGCAGCTTGCGTGGGGGGGGCAGTCAGCCCCAGCATTTT	CASSLRGGGSQPQHF
TRBJ2-2	TRBV19	.	.	TGCGCCAGTAGTATAAGCACAGCCCTAGGCGGGGAGCTGTTTTTT	CASSISTALGGELFF
TRBJ2-7	TRBV5-6	few	TRBD2	TGTGCCAGCAGCTCTCCACTAGCGGGGGACGGCGAGCAGTACTTC	CASSSPLAGDGEQYF
TRBJ2-7	TRBV7-9	.	TRBD1	TGTGCCAGCAGCTTAGTCCAGGGGGCCTACGAGCAGTACTTC	CASSLVQGAYEQYF